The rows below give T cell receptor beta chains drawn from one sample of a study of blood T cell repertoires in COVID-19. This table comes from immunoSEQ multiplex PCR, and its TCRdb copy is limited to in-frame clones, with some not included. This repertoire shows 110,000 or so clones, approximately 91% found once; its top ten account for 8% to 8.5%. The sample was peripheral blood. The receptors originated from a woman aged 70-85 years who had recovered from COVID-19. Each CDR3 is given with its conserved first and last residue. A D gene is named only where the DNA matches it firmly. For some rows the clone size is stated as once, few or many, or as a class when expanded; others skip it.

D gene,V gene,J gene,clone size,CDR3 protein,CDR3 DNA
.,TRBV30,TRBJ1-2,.,CAWSVGVHGYTF,TGTGCCTGGAGTGTAGGGGTCCATGGCTACACCTTC
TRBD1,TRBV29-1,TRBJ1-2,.,CSVADRGLYGYTF,TGCAGCGTGGCGGACAGGGGGCTCTATGGCTACACCTTC
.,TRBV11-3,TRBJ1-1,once,CASSPGEGNTEAFF,TGTGCCAGCAGCCCGGGGGAGGGGAACACTGAAGCTTTCTTT
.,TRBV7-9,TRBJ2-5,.,CASASGETQYF,TGTGCCAGCGCCTCAGGGGAGACCCAGTACTTC
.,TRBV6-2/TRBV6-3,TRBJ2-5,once,CASSRSPGETQYF,TGTGCCAGCAGCCGATCCCCGGGGGAGACCCAGTACTTC
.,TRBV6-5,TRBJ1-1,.,CASSIYRSGEAFF,TGTGCCAGCAGTATTTATCGTTCCGGTGAAGCTTTCTTT
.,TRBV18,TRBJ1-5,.,CASSPGGGLGNQPQHF,TGTGCCAGCTCCCCCGGAGGCGGTTTGGGCAATCAGCCCCAGCATTTT
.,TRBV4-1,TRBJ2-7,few,CASSRGTATYEQYF,TGCGCCAGCAGCCGGGGGACTGCAACCTACGAGCAGTACTTC
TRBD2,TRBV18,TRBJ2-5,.,CASSPGTIQETQYF,TGTGCCAGCTCACCGGGGACTATCCAAGAGACCCAGTACTTC
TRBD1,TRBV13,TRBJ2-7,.,CASSLGRDSYYEQYF,TGTGCCAGCAGCTTAGGCCGGGACAGTTACTACGAGCAGTACTTC
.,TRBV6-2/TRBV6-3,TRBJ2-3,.,CASSYGQGTDTQYF,TGTGCCAGCAGTTACGGGCAGGGAACAGATACGCAGTATTTT
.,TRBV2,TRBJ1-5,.,CASSDQGLTSARHF,TGTGCCAGCAGTGACCAGGGGCTCACATCGGCGCGGCATTTT
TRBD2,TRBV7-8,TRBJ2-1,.,CASSPLMAGGLDDEQFF,TGTGCCAGCAGCCCCCTTATGGCGGGGGGGCTGGACGATGAGCAGTTCTTC
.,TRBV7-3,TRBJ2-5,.,CASNINGAARETQYF,TGTGCCAGCAACATTAATGGGGCTGCGAGGGAGACCCAGTACTTC
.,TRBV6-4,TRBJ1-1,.,CASSSEVGASTEAFF,TGTGCCAGCAGTAGTGAGGTGGGGGCGAGCACTGAAGCTTTCTTT
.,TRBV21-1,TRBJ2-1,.,CASSKGPGLDEQFF,TGTGCCAGCAGCAAAGGTCCAGGTTTGGATGAGCAGTTCTTC
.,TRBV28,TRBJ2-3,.,CASIPLGGLGTDTQYF,TGTGCCAGCATCCCCCTGGGAGGACTCGGCACAGATACGCAGTATTTT
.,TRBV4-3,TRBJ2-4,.,CASSQGAQSSIQNIQYF,TGCGCCAGCAGCCAGGGGGCCCAGTCGAGTATCCAAAACATTCAGTACTTC
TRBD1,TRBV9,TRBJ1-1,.,CASSTGGNMNTEAFF,TGTGCCAGCAGCACAGGGGGAAACATGAACACTGAAGCTTTCTTT
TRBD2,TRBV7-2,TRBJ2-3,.,CASRFGLAGEDTQYF,TGTGCCAGCAGATTCGGACTAGCGGGAGAGGATACGCAGTATTTT
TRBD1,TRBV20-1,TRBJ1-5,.,CSASRQGDQPQHF,TGCAGTGCTAGTCGGCAGGGGGATCAGCCCCAGCATTTT
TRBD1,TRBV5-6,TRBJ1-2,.,CASSLMGQDNYGYTF,TGTGCCAGCAGCTTAATGGGACAGGATAACTATGGCTACACCTTC
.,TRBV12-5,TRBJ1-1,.,CASGLAVDTEAFF,TGTGCTAGTGGTTTGGCGGTAGACACTGAAGCTTTCTTT
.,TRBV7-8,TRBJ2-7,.,CASSIEALTSTYEQYF,TGTGCCAGCAGTATAGAGGCCCTCACTTCAACCTACGAGCAGTACTTC
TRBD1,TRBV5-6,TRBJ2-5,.,CASSLGGQDFLETQYF,TGTGCCAGCAGCTTGGGCGGACAGGATTTTTTGGAGACCCAGTACTTC
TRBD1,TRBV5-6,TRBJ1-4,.,CASSLRRTGGYEKLFF,TGTGCCAGCAGCTTGCGCAGGACAGGGGGATATGAAAAACTGTTTTTT
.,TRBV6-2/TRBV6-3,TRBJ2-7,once,CASSHWDNSYEQYF,TGTGCCAGCAGCCACTGGGACAACTCCTACGAGCAGTACTTC
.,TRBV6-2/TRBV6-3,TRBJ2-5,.,CASSPRQGRGQETQYF,TGTGCCAGCAGTCCCCGACAGGGGAGGGGACAAGAGACCCAGTACTTC
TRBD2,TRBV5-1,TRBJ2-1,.,CASSGTSGRQAYNEQFF,TGCGCCAGCAGCGGGACTAGCGGGAGGCAAGCCTACAATGAGCAGTTCTTC
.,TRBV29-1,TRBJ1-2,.,CSVEGRPHSYGYTF,TGCAGCGTTGAGGGCCGTCCACACTCCTATGGCTACACCTTC
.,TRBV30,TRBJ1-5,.,CAWSDYLGNQPQHF,TGTGCCTGGAGCGACTACTTGGGCAATCAGCCCCAGCATTTT
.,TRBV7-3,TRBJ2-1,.,CASSLQGGSYNEQFF,TGTGCCAGCAGCTTACAGGGGGGCTCCTACAATGAGCAGTTCTTC
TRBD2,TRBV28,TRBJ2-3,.,CASSLSGSGTDTQYF,TGTGCCAGCAGCCTTAGCGGGAGTGGCACAGATACGCAGTATTTT
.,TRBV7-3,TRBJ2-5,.,CASSRDGRSETQYF,TGTGCCAGCAGCCGTGACGGGAGATCGGAGACCCAGTACTTC
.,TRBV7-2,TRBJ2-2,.,CASSLVGGRAGAGELFF,TGTGCCAGCAGCTTAGTCGGGGGAAGGGCAGGCGCCGGGGAGCTGTTTTTT
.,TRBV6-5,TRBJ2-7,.,CASKLVVGAYEQYF,TGTGCCAGCAAATTAGTCGTAGGGGCCTACGAGCAGTACTTC
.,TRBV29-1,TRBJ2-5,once,CSVGRGWQETQYF,TGCAGCGTTGGAAGGGGGTGGCAAGAGACCCAGTACTTC
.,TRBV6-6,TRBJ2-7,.,CASSSPGSQTMREQYF,TGTGCCAGCAGCTCCCCGGGATCCCAGACAATGAGAGAGCAGTACTTC
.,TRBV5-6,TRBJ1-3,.,CASSLAGAGNTIYF,TGTGCCAGCAGCTTGGCCGGGGCTGGAAACACCATATATTTT
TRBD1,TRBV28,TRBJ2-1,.,CASRTGTGSYNEQFF,TGTGCCAGCAGAACCGGGACAGGCTCCTACAATGAGCAGTTCTTC
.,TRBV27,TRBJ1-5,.,CASSPRTEFNQPQHF,TGTGCCAGCAGTCCCAGGACAGAATTCAATCAGCCCCAGCATTTT
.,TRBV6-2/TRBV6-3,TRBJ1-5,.,CASSYYAAGQPQHF,TGTGCCAGCAGTTACTATGCAGCGGGACAGCCCCAGCATTTT
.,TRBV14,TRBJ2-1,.,CASSRESGNEQFF,TGTGCCAGCAGCCGGGAGAGCGGCAATGAGCAGTTCTTC
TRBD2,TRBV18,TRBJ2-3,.,CASSPMPSGVSDTQYF,TGTGCCAGCTCACCAATGCCTAGCGGGGTGTCAGATACGCAGTATTTT
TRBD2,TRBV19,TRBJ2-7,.,CASRDSGSIAYEQYF,TGTGCCAGTAGGGATAGCGGGAGTATAGCCTACGAGCAGTACTTC
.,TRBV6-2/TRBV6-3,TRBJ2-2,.,CASSYSSPNTGELFF,TGTGCCAGCAGTTACTCTAGCCCGAACACCGGGGAGCTGTTTTTT
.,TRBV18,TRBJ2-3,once,CASSPPSRGSTDTQYF,TGTGCCAGCTCACCGCCCAGTCGCGGTAGCACAGATACGCAGTATTTT
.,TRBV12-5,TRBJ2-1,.,CASARGSLYNEQFF,TGTGCTAGTGCCCGAGGGTCCCTATACAATGAGCAGTTCTTC
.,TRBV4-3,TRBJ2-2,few,CASSQVQGNTGELFF,TGCGCCAGCTCCCAGGTCCAGGGGAACACCGGGGAGCTGTTTTTT